A single T cell receptor beta chain is shown here with its context. What it binds is not known. Libraries were prepared by immunoSEQ multiplex PCR; TCRdb keeps only in-frame clonotypes and omits some of them. The sample has around 180,000 clones, around 84% seen once. J gave up 5 bases and V 0 bases, and 10 bases lay outside the gene matches. Per the germline V gene, CDR1 is SGHRS and CDR2 is YFSETQ. This CDR3 contains 17 residues. The approximately 130-subject validation cohort, separate from the approximately 640-subject first cohort, included the donors. This record belongs to a study of cytomegalovirus exposure and HLA in healthy donors. Regarding the study as a whole: As confirmed in vitro, three CMV-associated chains were specific for CMV antigens. There were some public TCRs occurring in many donors, but most TCR sequences were rare.

This clonotype was obtained from a man aged 18 to 29 in good health and CMV-seropositive. Sequenced: PBMCs. V and J are TRBV5-1 and TRBJ2-7, with 11 bases matching TRBD1. The CDR3 DNA reads as TGCGCCAGCAGCTTGGCCGGGACAGGGGGACAGGGGGACGAGCAGTACTTC. It is translated as CASSLAGTGGQGDEQYF.